This TCR beta chain originates from a study of PD-1 blockade in classical Hodgkin lymphoma (dated by TCRdb to the early 2020s). Some background on the complete study: Nivolumab dosing was 3 mg/kg intravenously every 2 weeks, continuing until either disease progression or unacceptable toxicity. The study used CyTOF and TCR beta sequencing to define a peripheral blood immune signature of response to PD-1 blockade in classical Hodgkin lymphoma. Study-wide findings and limitations: The study was restricted to a single clinical trial cohort, and the causes of repertoire differences, possibly disease activity or prior therapy, were left undefined. Lower diversity was seen in patients whose nivolumab began less than 1 year after ASCT, and these patients were left out of later analyses so that immune reconstitution would not confound the results. Trial patients with a complete response had baseline diversity similar to that of newly diagnosed patients, while partial responders and progressors had significantly lower diversity. Baseline TCR diversity was reported as lower in newly diagnosed patients than in healthy donors, and lower still in relapsed/refractory patients. A significant rise by C4D1 was seen in CD4+ but not CD8+ TCR diversity (p=0.0027 vs p=0.16), with the rise being most apparent in complete responders (p=0.02).

What the time point label conveys for this sample: cycle 1 day 1 (C1D1), immediately before nivolumab initiation. Every trial patient had relapsed following autologous stem cell transplantation, and prior brentuximab vedotin exposure was what differed among cohorts A, B and C. A total of 50 to 70 patients with relapsed/refractory classical Hodgkin lymphoma made up the trial cohort, and each patient's best overall response was complete response, partial response or progressive disease. Single-agent nivolumab was administered to trial patients in the multi-cohort phase II CheckMate 205 trial. An independent review committee assessed best overall response using the 2007 International Working Group response criteria. PBMCs from the trial were collected at three points: immediately before nivolumab initiation (C1D1), and during therapy at cycle 2 day 1 and cycle 4 day 1. Peripheral blood was collected in 8 mL Vacutainer Cell Preparation Tubes, from which PBMCs were isolated by centrifugation and then cryopreserved.

To note about this clone: There is no known antigen for this receptor. Base qualities are not recorded, but no much larger clone differs from it by a single base.

The Qiagen DNeasy kit was used to extract genomic DNA both from unsorted PBMCs and from the negatively selected CD4+ and CD8+ fractions. TCR beta CDR3 regions were amplified by immunoSEQ multiplex PCR using primers annealing to V and J segments. A synthetic immune receptor repertoire was used to minimize amplification bias, and remaining bias was computationally removed after sequencing. On the authors' methods: Repertoire diversity was quantified as the Shannon entropy index using custom Python scripts. Unsorted, CD4+ and CD8+ repertoires were analyzed separately, except in combined analyses where CD4+ and CD8+ sequences were merged in silico. Clonal expansion was defined as a frequency increase of at least 2-fold after treatment compared with C1D1, and clones undetected at baseline were assigned a pseudocount of 0.5. Clones with 0 or 1 copy at C1D1 were classified as singleton clones, and clones with 2 or more copies were classified as non-singleton clones. By matching protein sequences in sorted samples from the same patient, clones expanded in unsorted samples were annotated as CD4+, CD8+ or unknown. Wilcoxon tests were applied to paired samples to test diversity changes from C1D1 to C4D1. Held by TCRdb, this immuneACCESS table contains in-frame sequences only and omits some clones. Under half of the omission traces to an unresolved V gene where checked; the cause of the rest is unknown. V and J calls and clone size are copied from that table; D and trimming were computed from the DNA. The sample data list about 97,000 clones, and approximately 88% of these were observed just once. The ten largest make up 12% of the sample.

From a lookup of the germline V gene, CDR1 and CDR2 are SGDLS and YYNGEE. Ends trimmed: V by 4 bases, J by 1 base; bases unmatched to a gene: 4. The CDR3 has 14 amino acids, counting the end cysteine and phenylalanine. Left in the record is the CDR3 DNA by itself, 42 bases read in frame from the first base. The specimen was peripheral blood mononuclear cells (PBMCs), collected at baseline. The receptor comes from a human donor with classical Hodgkin lymphoma. This chain joins TRBV9 to TRBJ2-5, with 7 bases matching TRBD1. The DNA sequence is given as TGTGCCAGCAGCCAGGGACAGCCCCAAGAGACCCAGTACTTC. Its coded protein is CASSQGQPQETQYF.